These 20 T cell receptor beta chains originate from one sample sequenced in a study of cytomegalovirus exposure and HLA in healthy donors. PCR was performed using 60 Vbeta and 13 Jbeta primers. Repertoires were generated with immunoSEQ multiplex PCR, while TCRdb's copy carries only in-frame clones and drops some. The table shows about 85,000 clones, with around four fifths occurring only once. Specimen: PBMCs. These receptors were collected from a boy between 5 and 17 years old in good health and CMV-seronegative.

This rearrangement joins TRBV10-2 to TRBJ2-5, with 8 bases aligning to TRBD1. V lost 5 bases and J lost 7; bases outside the gene matches: 9. The CDR3 is 14 residues long. Germline CDR1 WSHSY, CDR2 SAAADI. The CDR3 nucleotides are TGCGCCAGCAGTCATGACAGGGGCCGAGGGACCCAGTACTTC. This sequence encodes CASSHDRGRGTQYF.

This clone was seen more than once but under ten times. The J gene is TRBJ2-6, the V gene TRBV28; D is possibly TRBD1 (6 bases). Germline V CDR1 and CDR2: MDHEN, SYDVKM. V lost 8 bases, J lost 2 bases, and 16 bases lay in between. The CDR3 has 16 residues. The CDR3 sequence is CASFRDKRTGANVLTF. The CDR3 region has the DNA TGTGCCAGCTTCCGGGACAAAAGAACTGGGGCCAACGTCCTGACTTTC.

The rearrangement links TRBV6-5 to TRBJ2-4; the match to TRBD1 covers 7 bases. V shed 6 bases, J shed 2 bases, and the junction held 7 bases outside the gene matches. CDR3 size: 15 residues. The germline V gene encodes CDR1 MNHEY and CDR2 SVGAGI. The DNA for the CDR3 is TGTGCCAGCAGCCAGGGGGTGGGGTCCAAAAACATTCAGTACTTC. This translates into CASSQGVGSKNIQYF.

This chain joins TRBV6-1 and TRBJ2-5; 9 bases are a match to TRBD2. V was pared by 1 base and J by 2 bases, with 5 bases of the junction left unmatched. This CDR3 region has 16 residues. Germline CDR1 MNHNS, CDR2 SASEGT. Here the CDR3 DNA reads TGTGCCAGCAGTGAAGGGGTTAGCGGGGGACAAGAGACCCAGTACTTC. Its protein product is CASSEGVSGGQETQYF.

The gene calls are TRBV14 and TRBJ1-2, with D perhaps matching TRBD1 (5 bases). The CDR3 totals 15 residues. CDR1 and CDR2 from the germline V gene are SGHDN and FVKESK. V was pared by 0 bases and J by 0 bases, with 8 bases between. The CDR3 region has the DNA TGTGCCAGCAGCCAAGATTACAGGACTAACTATGGCTACACCTTC. It is translated as CASSQDYRTNYGYTF.

In DNA, the CDR3 is TGTGCCAGCAGCCGGACAGGGGAGAGAGAAAAACTGTTTTTT. Its protein is CASSRTGEREKLFF. V is TRBV4-2 and J is TRBJ1-4; 9 positions match TRBD1. The CDR3 consists of 14 residues. Trimming took 4 bases from V and 8 from J; bases not matched to a gene: 5. CDR1 and CDR2 from the germline V gene are LGHNA and YNFKEQ.

The DNA of the CDR3 is TGTGCCAGCAGCCCTCCCGGACAGCCGGCTTCACCCCTCCACTTT. The encoded protein is CASSPPGQPASPLHF. This chain links TRBV6-1 with TRBJ1-6; maybe TRBD1 (6 bases). The CDR3 contains 15 residues. Per the germline V gene, CDR1 is MNHNS and CDR2 is SASEGT. Trimming removed 6 bases at V and 9 bases at J, with 18 bases between.

The J gene is TRBJ2-1, the V gene TRBV7-6; 7 bases match TRBD2. In germline, CDR1 is SGHVS, CDR2 FNYEAQ. With 2 bases clipped from V and 7 bases from J, the junction kept 8 bases outside the gene matches. The CDR3 has 15 amino acids. In nucleotides, the CDR3 is TGTGCCAGCAGCTTACTATGGGAGGGGCAGAATGAGCAGTTCTTC. Amino acid sequence: CASSLLWEGQNEQFF.

This clone was detected only once. This chain connects TRBV7-9 to TRBJ2-3; 16 bases match TRBD2. This CDR3 region has 19 residues. Unmatched junction bases numbered 9, after V lost 3 bases and J lost 3 bases. Germline V lookup: CDR1 SEHNR, CDR2 FQNEAQ (reference sequence). The DNA of the CDR3 is TGTGCCAGCAGCTTCCCCGGGACTAGCGGGGGGGATTGGACAGATACGCAGTATTTT. Translation gives CASSFPGTSGGDWTDTQYF.

V usage is TRBV2 and J usage is TRBJ2-7; TRBD2 matches at 8 bases. Germline values: CDR1 SNHLY, CDR2 FYNNEI. This CDR3 is 18 amino acids long. V was pared by 2 bases and J by 0 bases, with 12 bases of the junction left unmatched. CDR3 loop: CASSETFPGLGFSYEQYF. The CDR3 DNA is TGTGCCAGCAGTGAAACATTTCCGGGACTAGGATTCTCCTACGAGCAGTACTTC.

The genes are TRBV4-1 and TRBJ2-1, with 9 bases matching TRBD2. Germline CDR1 and CDR2: MGHRA and YSYEKL. With V trimmed by 2 bases and J by 9 bases, 5 bases remained unmatched. CDR3 length: 14 amino acids. This CDR3 is CASSQPGLAGEQFF. DNA of the CDR3: TGCGCCAGCAGCCAACCGGGACTAGCCGGTGAGCAGTTCTTC.

The sample holds a few counts of this clone. Other DNA sequences in this specimen translate into the identical CDR3. The J gene is TRBJ2-7, the V gene TRBV28; no reliable D call. The germline CDR1 and CDR2 sequences are MDHEN and SYDVKM. The V and J ends lost 5 bases and 3 bases respectively, with 5 bases between them. The CDR3 totals 11 residues. The CDR3 loop is CASSLNYEQYF. In DNA form, the CDR3 reads TGTGCCAGCAGTCTAAACTACGAGCAGTACTTC.

This chain joins TRBV5-1 and TRBJ1-1; 8 bases fit TRBD1. The CDR3 consists of 14 residues. The junction had 7 bases not matched to a gene; V was cut back by 3 bases and J by 6 bases. Germline values: CDR1 SGHRS, CDR2 YFSETQ. The chain's CDR3 is CASSSGTGESEAFF. CDR3 coding DNA: TGCGCCAGCAGCTCGGGGACAGGAGAGTCTGAAGCTTTCTTT.

The genes are TRBV29-1 and TRBJ1-1; D is unclear. This CDR3 region has 12 residues. The germline V gene has CDR1 SQVTM and CDR2 ANQGSEA. V shed 4 bases and J shed 2 bases, with 8 bases lying between them. The CDR3, as DNA: TGCAGCGTTGTTAGCAAAAACACTGAAGCTTTCTTT. Translation: CSVVSKNTEAFF.

The rearrangement links TRBV14 to TRBJ2-7; D gene ambiguous. This CDR3 region has 13 residues. The germline gives CDR1 SGHDN, CDR2 FVKESK. Deletions cut 5 bases from V and 3 bases from J, with 11 bases between. CDR3: CASSLRSNYEQYF. The CDR3 bases are TGTGCCAGCAGCTTGCGGAGTAACTACGAGCAGTACTTC.

The rearrangement uses TRBV28 and TRBJ1-5, with 7 bases that match TRBD1. Germline values: CDR1 MDHEN, CDR2 SYDVKM. The CDR3 has 14 residues. The V gene end was trimmed by 5 bases and the J gene end by 7 bases; junction bases not matched to a gene: 8. The CDR3 DNA is TGTGCCAGCAGTCTTAGACAGGGCTACCAGCCCCAGCATTTT. It translates to CASSLRQGYQPQHF.

The CDR3 DNA reads as TGTGCCAGCAGCCTCGGACTAGCGGGAGGGGATGAGCAGTTCTTC. Amino acids: CASSLGLAGGDEQFF. The V gene is TRBV7-3, the J gene TRBJ2-1, with TRBD2 matching 15 bases. The CDR3 covers 15 residues. The junction had 4 bases not matched to a gene; V was cut back by 5 bases and J by 8 bases. In germline, CDR1 is SGHTA, CDR2 FQGTGA.

The genes are TRBV2 and TRBJ2-1, with TRBD2 as a possible D gene (5 bases). Germline CDR1 and CDR2: SNHLY and FYNNEI. CDR3 length: 15 amino acids. Trimming left V 1 base short and J 0 bases short, with 7 bases between. The CDR3 region is CASSEEGSSYNEQFF. CDR3 in DNA: TGTGCCAGCAGTGAAGAAGGGAGCTCCTACAATGAGCAGTTCTTC. The full variable domain, in which reference TRBV2 and TRBJ2-1 provide the parts outside the CDR3, is EPEVTQTPSHQVTQMGQEVILRCVPISNHLYFYWYRQILGQKVEFLVSFYNNEISEKSEIFDDQFSVERPDGSNFTLKIRSTKLEDSAMYFCASSEEGSSYNEQFFGPGTRLTVL.

CDR3 loop: CASSYWLGSNYGYTF. In nucleotides, the CDR3 is TGTGCCAGCAGTTACTGGTTAGGGAGTAACTATGGCTACACCTTC. The chain employs TRBV6-6 and TRBJ1-2; D gene uncertain. V gave up 1 base and J gave up 1 base, with 10 bases separating them. The germline V gene has CDR1 MNHNY and CDR2 SVGAGI (reference sequence). CDR3 length: 15 residues.

The chain employs TRBV6-5 and TRBJ1-5; TRBD1 matches at 8 bases. Germline V lookup: CDR1 MNHEY, CDR2 SVGAGI. Unmatched junction bases numbered 5, after V lost 6 bases and J lost 4 bases. The CDR3 consists of 14 residues. CDR3 coding DNA: TGTGCCAGCAGCGAAGACAGGGGTAATCAGCCCCAGCATTTT. Translating gives CASSEDRGNQPQHF.